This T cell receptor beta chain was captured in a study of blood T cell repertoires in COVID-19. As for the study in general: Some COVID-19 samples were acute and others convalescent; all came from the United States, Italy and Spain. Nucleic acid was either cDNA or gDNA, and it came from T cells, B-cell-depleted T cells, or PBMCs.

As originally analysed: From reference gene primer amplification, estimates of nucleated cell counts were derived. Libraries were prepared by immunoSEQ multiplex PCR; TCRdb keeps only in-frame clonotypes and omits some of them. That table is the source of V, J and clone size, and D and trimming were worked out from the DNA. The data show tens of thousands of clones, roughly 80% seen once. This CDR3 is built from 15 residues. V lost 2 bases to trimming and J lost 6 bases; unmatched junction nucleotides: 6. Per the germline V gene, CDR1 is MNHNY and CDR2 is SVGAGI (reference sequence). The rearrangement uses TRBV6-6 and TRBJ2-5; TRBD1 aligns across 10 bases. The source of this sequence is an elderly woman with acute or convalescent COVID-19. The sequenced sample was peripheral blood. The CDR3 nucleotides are TGTGCCAGCAGTTACGACAGGGGGCTTGAAAAGACCCAGTACTTC. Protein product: CASSYDRGLEKTQYF.